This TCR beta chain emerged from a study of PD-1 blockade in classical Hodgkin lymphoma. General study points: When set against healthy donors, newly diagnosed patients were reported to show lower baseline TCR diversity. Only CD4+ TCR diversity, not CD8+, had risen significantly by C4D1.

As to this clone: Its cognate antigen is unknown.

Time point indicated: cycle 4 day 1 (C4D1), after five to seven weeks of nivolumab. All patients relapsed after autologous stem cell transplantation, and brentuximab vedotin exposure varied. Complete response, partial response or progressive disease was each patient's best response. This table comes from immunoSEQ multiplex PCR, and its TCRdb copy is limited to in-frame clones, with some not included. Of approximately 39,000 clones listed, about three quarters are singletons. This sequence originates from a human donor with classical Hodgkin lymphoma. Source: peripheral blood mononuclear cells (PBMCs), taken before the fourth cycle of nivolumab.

CDR3: CASSQELQGHGGDTQYF. The CDR3 nucleotides are TGCGCCAGCAGCCAGGAGTTACAGGGACATGGGGGAGATACGCAGTATTTT. The chain employs TRBV4-3 and TRBJ2-3; weak D call: TRBD1 (6 bases). Trimming took 3 bases from V and 5 from J, leaving 21 bases between them. This CDR3 is built from 17 residues. CDR1 is LGHNA, CDR2 YSLEER, per germline.